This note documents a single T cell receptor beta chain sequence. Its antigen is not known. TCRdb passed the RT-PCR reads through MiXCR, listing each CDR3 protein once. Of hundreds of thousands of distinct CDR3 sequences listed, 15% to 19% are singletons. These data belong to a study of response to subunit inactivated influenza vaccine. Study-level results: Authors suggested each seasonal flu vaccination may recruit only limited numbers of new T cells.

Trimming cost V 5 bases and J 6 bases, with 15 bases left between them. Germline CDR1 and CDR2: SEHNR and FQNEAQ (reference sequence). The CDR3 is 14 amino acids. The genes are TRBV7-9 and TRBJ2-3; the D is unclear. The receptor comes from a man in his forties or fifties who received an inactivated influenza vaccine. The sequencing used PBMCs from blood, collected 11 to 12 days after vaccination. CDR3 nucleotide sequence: TGTGCCAGCAGCCCTTGGACCGATACGGATACGCAGTATTTT. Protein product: CASSPWTDTDTQYF.